This TCR beta chain was identified during a study of blood T cell repertoires in COVID-19. At the level of the study: PBMCs, B-cell-depleted T cells, or T cells provided the cDNA or gDNA that made up the material.

Authors' data handling: The assay estimated nucleated cells by amplifying reference gene primers. The repertoire was sequenced with immunoSEQ multiplex PCR; TCRdb's copy has only in-frame clones and lacks some. The V and J calls and clone size are taken from that table; D and trimming were inferred from the DNA. The sample holds around 200,000 clones, approximately 89% seen once. Participants were aged roughly 18 to 100 years from about 25 US areas. The V end lost 2 bases, the J end lost 2 bases, and 13 bases lay between the germline ends. This CDR3 contains 17 residues. CDR1 LGHNA and CDR2 YNFKEQ come from the germline V gene.

The receptor's source is a woman in her thirties or forties with acute COVID-19. Sample: PBMCs or T cells enriched from blood (not recorded which). The chain recombines TRBV4-2 with TRBJ2-6, with D possibly matching TRBD2 (7 bases). The CDR3 loop reads CASSQYGGAAGANVLTF. DNA of the CDR3: TGTGCCAGCAGCCAATATGGGGGGGCTGCTGGGGCCAACGTCCTGACTTTC.